What follows describes a single T cell receptor (beta chain). The entry originates in a study of control samples from healthy donors and cancer patients. In germline, CDR1 is MNHNY, CDR2 SVGAGI (reference sequence). Deletions cut 5 bases from V and 5 bases from J, with 17 bases between. This CDR3 comprises 15 residues. Sequencing used immunoSEQ multiplex PCR; TCRdb keeps in-frame clones, though not all of them. The table includes roughly 170,000 clones, around 88% detected once. The sequenced sample was blood. The receptor's source is a woman in her 30s in good health. The J gene is TRBJ2-3, the V gene TRBV6-6; possibly TRBD2 for D (7 bases). CDR3 region: CASSGGGALGDTQYF. CDR3 in DNA: TGTGCCAGCAGTGGAGGGGGGGCATTAGGAGATACGCAGTATTTT.